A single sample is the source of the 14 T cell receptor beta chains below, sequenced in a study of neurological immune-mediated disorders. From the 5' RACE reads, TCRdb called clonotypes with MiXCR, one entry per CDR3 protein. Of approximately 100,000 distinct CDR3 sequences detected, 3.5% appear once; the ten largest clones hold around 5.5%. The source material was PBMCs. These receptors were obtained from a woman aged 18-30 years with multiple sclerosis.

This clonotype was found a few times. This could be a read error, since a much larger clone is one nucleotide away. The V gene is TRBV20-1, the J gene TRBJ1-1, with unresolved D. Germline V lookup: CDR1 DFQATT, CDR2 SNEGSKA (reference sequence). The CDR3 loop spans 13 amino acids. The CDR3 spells CSARGLMNTAAFF. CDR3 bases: TGCAGTGCTCGCGGCCTAATGAACACTGCAGCTTTCTTT.

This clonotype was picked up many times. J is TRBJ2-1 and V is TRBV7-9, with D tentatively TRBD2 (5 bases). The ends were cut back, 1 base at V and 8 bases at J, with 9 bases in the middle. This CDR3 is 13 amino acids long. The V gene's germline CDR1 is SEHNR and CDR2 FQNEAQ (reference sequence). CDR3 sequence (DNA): TGTGCCAGCAGCTTAGAGACTATGTATGAGCAGTTCTTC. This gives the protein CASSLETMYEQFF. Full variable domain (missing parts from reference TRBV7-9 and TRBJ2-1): DTGVSQNPRHKITKRGQNVTFRCDPISEHNRLYWYRQTLGQGPEFLTYFQNEAQLEKSRLLSDRFSAERPKGSFSTLEIQRTEQGDSAMYLCASSLETMYEQFFGPGTRLTVL.

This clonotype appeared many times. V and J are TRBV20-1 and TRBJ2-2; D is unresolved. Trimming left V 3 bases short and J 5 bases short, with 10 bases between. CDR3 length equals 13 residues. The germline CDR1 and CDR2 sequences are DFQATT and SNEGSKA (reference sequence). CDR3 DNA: TGCAGTGCTAGCAGTGTTAATACCGGGGAGCTGTTTTTT. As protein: CSASSVNTGELFF.

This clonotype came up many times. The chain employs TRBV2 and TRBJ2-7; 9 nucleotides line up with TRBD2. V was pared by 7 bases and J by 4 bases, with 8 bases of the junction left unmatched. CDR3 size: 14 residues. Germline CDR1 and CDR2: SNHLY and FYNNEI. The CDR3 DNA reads TGTGCCAGCACCCCTAGCGGGGCCACATACGAGCAGTACTTC. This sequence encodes CASTPSGATYEQYF.

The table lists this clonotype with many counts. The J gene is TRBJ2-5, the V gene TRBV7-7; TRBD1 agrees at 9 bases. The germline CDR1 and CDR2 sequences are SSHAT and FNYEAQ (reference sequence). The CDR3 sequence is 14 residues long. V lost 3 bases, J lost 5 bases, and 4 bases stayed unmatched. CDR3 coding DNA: TGTGCCAGCAGCTTTGGGACAGGGTTTGAGACCCAGTACTTC. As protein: CASSFGTGFETQYF.

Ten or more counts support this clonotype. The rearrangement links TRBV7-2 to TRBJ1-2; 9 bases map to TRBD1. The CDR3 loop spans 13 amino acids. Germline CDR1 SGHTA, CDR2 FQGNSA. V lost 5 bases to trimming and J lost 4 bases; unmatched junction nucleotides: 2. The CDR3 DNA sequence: TGTGCCAGCAGCACAGGGGGCAGCTATGGCTACACCTTC. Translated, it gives CASSTGGSYGYTF.

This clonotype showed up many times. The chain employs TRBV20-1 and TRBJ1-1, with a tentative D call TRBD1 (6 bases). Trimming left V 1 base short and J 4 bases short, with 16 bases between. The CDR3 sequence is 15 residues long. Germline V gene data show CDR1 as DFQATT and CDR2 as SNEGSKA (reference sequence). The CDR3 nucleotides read TGCAGTGCTAGAGCCCCACGGGGGGGGGCCACTGAAGCTTTCTTT. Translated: CSARAPRGGATEAFF.

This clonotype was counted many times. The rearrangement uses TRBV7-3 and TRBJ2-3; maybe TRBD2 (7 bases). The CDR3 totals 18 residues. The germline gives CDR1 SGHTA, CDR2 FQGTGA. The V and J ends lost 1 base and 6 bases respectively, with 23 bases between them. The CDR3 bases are TGTGCCAGCAGCTTAATGGGGGGGGCCAGCGGCCTATCGGATACGCAGTATTTT. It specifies CASSLMGGASGLSDTQYF. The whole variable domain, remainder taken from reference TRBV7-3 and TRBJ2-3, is GAGVSQTPSNKVTEKGKYVELRCDPISGHTALYWYRQSLGQGPEFLIYFQGTGAADDSGLPNDRFFAVRPEGSVSTLKIQRTERGDSAVYLCASSLMGGASGLSDTQYFGPGTRLTVL.

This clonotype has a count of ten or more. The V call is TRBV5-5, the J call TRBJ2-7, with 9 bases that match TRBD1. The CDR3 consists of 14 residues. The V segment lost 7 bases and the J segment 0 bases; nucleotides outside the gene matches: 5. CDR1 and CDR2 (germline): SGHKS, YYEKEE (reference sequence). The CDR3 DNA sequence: TGTGCCAGCGGGCGGGACAGGGTCTCCTACGAGCAGTACTTC. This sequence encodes CASGRDRVSYEQYF.

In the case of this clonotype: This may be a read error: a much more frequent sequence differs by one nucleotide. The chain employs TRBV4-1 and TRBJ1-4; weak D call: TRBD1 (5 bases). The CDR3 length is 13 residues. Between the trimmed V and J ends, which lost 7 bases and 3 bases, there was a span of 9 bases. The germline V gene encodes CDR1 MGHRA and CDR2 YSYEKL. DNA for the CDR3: TGCGCCAGCAACCTAGGGGCTAATGAAAAACTGTTTTTT. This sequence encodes CASNLGANEKLFF.

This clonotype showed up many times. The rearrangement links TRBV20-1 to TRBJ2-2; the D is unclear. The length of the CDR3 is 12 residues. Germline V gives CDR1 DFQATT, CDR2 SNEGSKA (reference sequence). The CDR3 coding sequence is TGCAGCTCCGTCTTGGGCACCGGGGAGCTGTTTTTT. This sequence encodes CSSVLGTGELFF.

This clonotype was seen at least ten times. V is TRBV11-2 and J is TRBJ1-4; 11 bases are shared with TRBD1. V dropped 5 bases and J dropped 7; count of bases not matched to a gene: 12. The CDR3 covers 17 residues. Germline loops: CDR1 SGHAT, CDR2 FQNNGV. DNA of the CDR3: TGTGCCAGCAGCGACGGGGTTTCCGGGACAGGGGGTGAAAAACTGTTTTTT. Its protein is CASSDGVSGTGGEKLFF.

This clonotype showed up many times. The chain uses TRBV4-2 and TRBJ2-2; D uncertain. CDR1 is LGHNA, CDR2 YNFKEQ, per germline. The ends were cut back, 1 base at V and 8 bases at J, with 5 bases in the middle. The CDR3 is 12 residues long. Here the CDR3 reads CASSQGRGELFF. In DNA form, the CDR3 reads TGTGCCAGCAGCCAAGGGCGGGGGGAGCTGTTTTTT.

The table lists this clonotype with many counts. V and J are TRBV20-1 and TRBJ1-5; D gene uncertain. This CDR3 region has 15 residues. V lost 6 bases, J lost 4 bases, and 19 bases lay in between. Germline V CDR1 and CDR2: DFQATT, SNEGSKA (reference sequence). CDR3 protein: CSALGNAGQNQPQHF. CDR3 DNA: TGCAGTGCCCTCGGCAACGCAGGCCAAAATCAGCCCCAGCATTTT.